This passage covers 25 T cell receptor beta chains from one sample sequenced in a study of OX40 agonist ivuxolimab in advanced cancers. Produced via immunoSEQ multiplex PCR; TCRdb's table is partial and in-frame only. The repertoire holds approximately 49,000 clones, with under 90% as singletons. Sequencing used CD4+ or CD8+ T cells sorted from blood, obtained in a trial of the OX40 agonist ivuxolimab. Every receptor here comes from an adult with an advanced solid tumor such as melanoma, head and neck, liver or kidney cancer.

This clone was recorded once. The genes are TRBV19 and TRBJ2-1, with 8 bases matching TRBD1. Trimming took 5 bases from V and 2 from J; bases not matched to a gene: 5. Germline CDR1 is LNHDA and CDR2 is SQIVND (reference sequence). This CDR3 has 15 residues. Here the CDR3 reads CASSADRVAYNEQFF. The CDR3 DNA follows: TGTGCCAGTAGTGCGGACAGGGTGGCCTACAATGAGCAGTTCTTC. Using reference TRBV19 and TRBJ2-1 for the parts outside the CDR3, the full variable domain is DGGITQSPKYLFRKEGQNVTLSCEQNLNHDAMYWYRQDPGQGLRLIYYSQIVNDFQKGDIAEGYSVSREKKESFPLTVTSAQKNPTAFYLCASSADRVAYNEQFFGPGTRLTVL.

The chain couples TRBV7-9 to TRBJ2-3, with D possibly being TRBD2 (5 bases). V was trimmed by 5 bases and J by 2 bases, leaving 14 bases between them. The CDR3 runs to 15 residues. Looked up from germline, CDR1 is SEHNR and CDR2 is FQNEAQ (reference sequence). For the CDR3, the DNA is TGTGCCAGCAGCCTCGGGAATTGGATCACAGATACGCAGTATTTT. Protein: CASSLGNWITDTQYF.

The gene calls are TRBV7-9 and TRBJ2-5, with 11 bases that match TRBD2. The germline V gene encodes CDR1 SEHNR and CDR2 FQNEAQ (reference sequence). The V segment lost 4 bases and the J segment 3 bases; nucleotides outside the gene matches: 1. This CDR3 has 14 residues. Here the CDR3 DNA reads TGTGCCAGCAGCTCGGGACTAGCGGAAGAGACCCAGTACTTC. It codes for CASSSGLAEETQYF.

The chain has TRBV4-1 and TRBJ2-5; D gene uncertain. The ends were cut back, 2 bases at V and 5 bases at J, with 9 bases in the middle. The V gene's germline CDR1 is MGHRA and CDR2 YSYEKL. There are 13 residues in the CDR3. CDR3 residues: CASSQSAGETQYF. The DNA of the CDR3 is TGCGCCAGCAGCCAAAGTGCCGGGGAGACCCAGTACTTC.

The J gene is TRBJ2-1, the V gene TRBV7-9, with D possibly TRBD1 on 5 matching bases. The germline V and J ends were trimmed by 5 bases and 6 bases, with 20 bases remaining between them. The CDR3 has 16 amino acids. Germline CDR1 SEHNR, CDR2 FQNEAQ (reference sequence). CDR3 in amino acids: CASSGRSTGLANEQFF. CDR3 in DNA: TGTGCCAGCAGCGGAAGAAGCACAGGTTTAGCCAATGAGCAGTTCTTC. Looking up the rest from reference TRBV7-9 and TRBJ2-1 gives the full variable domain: DTGVSQNPRHKITKRGQNVTFRCDPISEHNRLYWYRQTLGQGPEFLTYFQNEAQLEKSRLLSDRFSAERPKGSFSTLEIQRTEQGDSAMYLCASSGRSTGLANEQFFGPGTRLTVL.

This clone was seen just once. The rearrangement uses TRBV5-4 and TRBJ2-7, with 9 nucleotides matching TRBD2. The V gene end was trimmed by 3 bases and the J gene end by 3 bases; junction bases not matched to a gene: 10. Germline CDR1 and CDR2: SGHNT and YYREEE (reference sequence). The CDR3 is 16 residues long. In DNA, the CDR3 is TGTGCCAGCAGCTCAACTACCCCTAGCGGGATCTACGAGCAGTACTTC. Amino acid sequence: CASSSTTPSGIYEQYF.

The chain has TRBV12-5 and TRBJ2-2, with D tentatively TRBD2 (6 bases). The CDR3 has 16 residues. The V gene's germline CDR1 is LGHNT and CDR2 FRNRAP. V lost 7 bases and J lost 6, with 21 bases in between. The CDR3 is CASATIRGGLSGELFF. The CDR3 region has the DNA TGTGCTAGTGCCACTATACGTGGGGGGTTGTCCGGGGAGCTGTTTTTT.

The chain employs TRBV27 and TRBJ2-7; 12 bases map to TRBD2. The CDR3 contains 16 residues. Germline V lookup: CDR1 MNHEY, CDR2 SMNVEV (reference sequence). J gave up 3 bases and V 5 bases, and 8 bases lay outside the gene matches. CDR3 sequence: CASSGGLAGIYYEQYF. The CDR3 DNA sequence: TGTGCCAGCAGTGGGGGACTAGCGGGCATCTACTACGAGCAGTACTTC.

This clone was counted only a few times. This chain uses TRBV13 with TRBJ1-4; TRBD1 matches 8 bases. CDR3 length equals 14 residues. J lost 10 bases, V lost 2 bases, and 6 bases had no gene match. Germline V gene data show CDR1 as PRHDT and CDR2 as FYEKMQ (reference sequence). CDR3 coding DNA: TGTGCCAGCAGCTTAATGACAGGGGAGGGAAAACTGTTTTTT. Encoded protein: CASSLMTGEGKLFF.

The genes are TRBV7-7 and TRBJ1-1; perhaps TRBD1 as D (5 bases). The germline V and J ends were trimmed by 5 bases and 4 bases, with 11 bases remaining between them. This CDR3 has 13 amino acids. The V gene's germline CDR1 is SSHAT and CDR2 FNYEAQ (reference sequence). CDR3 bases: TGTGCCAGCAGCCGCAGGGAGGGCACTGAAGCTTTCTTT. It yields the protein CASSRREGTEAFF.

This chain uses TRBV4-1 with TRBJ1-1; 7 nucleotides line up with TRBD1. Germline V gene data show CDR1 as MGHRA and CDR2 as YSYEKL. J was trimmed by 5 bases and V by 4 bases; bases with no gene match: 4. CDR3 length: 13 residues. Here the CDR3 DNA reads TGCGCCAGCAGCCCCCAGGGGGTGACTGAAGCTTTCTTT. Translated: CASSPQGVTEAFF.

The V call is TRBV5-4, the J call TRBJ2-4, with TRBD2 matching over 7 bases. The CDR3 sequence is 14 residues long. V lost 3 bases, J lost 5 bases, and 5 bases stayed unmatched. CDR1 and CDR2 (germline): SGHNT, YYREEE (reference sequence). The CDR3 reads CASSWEGSENIQYF. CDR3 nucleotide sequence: TGTGCCAGCAGCTGGGAGGGGAGCGAAAACATTCAGTACTTC. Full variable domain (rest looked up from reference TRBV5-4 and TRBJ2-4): ETGVTQSPTHLIKTRGQQVTLRCSSQSGHNTVSWYQQALGQGPQFIFQYYREEENGRGNFPPRFSGLQFPNYSSELNVNALELDDSALYLCASSWEGSENIQYFGAGTRLSVL.

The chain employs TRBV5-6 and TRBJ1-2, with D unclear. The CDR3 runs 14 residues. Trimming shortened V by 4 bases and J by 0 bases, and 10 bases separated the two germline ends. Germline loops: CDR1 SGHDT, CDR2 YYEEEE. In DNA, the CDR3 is TGTGCCAGCAGCCCGGGCCAGACTAACTATGGCTACACCTTC. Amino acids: CASSPGQTNYGYTF.

CDR3 sequence (DNA): TGTGCCAGCAGCTTGGGGGGGACAGTCAATCAGCCCCAGCATTTT. This gives the protein CASSLGGTVNQPQHF. The chain couples TRBV7-2 to TRBJ1-5; 7 bases are shared with TRBD1. CDR1 and CDR2 from the germline V gene are SGHTA and FQGNSA. The trim removed 3 bases at V and 3 bases at J, leaving 5 bases unmatched. This CDR3 has 15 amino acids.

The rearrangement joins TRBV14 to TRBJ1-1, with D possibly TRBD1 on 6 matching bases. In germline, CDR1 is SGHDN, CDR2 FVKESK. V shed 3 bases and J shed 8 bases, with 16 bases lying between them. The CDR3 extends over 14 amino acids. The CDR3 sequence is CASSHADSLEEAFF. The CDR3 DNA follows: TGTGCCAGCAGCCATGCGGACAGCTTGGAAGAAGCTTTCTTT. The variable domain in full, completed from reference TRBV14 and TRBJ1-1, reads EAGVTQFPSHSVIEKGQTVTLRCDPISGHDNLYWYRRVMGKEIKFLLHFVKESKQDESGMPNNRFLAERTGGTYSTLKVQPAELEDSGVYFCASSHADSLEEAFFGQGTRLTVV.

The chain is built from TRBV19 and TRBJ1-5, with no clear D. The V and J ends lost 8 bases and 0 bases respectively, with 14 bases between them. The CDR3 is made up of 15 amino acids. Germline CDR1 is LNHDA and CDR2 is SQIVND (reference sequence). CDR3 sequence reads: CASSLGIDSNQPQHF. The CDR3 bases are TGTGCCAGTTCCTTGGGGATAGATAGCAATCAGCCCCAGCATTTT.

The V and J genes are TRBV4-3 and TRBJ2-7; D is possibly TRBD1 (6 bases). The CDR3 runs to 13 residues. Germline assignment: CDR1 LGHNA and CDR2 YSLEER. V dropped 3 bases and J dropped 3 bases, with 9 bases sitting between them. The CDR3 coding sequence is TGCGCCAGCAGCCACGGACAGAACTACGAGCAGTACTTC. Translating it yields CASSHGQNYEQYF.

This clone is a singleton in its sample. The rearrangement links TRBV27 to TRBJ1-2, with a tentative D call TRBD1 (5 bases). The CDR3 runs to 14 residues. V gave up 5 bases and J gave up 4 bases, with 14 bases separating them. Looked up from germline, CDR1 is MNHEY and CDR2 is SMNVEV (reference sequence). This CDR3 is CASSEDSYSYGYTF. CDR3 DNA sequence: TGTGCCAGCAGTGAAGACAGTTACTCCTATGGCTACACCTTC.

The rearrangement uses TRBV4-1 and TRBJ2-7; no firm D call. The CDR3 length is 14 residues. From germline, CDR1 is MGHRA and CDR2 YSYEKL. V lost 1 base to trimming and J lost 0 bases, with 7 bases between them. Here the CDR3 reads CASSQVYGSYEQYF. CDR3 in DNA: TGCGCCAGCAGCCAAGTATACGGCTCCTACGAGCAGTACTTC.

CDR3 sequence reads: CSVEGTGQVDEQFF. The CDR3 coding sequence is TGCAGCGTTGAAGGGACAGGGCAGGTTGATGAGCAGTTCTTC. This chain joins TRBV29-1 and TRBJ2-1; 8 bases align to TRBD1. Germline trimming cut 1 base from V and 8 bases from J; bases unmatched to any gene: 7. CDR1 SQVTM and CDR2 ANQGSEA come from the germline V gene. CDR3 length: 14 residues.

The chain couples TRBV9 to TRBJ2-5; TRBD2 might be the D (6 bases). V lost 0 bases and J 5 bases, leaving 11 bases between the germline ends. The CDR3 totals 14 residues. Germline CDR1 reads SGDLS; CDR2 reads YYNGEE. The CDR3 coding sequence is TGTGCCAGCAGCGTAGACGGGGGTCCGGAGACCCAGTACTTC. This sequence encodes CASSVDGGPETQYF.

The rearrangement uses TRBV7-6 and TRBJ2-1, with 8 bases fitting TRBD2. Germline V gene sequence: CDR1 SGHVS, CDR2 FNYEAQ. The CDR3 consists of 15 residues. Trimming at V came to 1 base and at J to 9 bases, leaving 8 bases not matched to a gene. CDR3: CASSLVPGLALEQFF. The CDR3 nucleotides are TGTGCCAGCAGCTTAGTCCCTGGACTAGCCCTTGAGCAGTTCTTC.

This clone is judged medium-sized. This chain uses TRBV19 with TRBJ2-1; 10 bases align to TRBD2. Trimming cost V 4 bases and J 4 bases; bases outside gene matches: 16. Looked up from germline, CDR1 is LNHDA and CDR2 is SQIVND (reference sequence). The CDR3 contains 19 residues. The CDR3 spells CASSNTLSGGQGKYNEQFF. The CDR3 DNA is TGTGCCAGTAGTAACACCCTTAGCGGGGGGCAGGGAAAGTACAATGAGCAGTTCTTC.

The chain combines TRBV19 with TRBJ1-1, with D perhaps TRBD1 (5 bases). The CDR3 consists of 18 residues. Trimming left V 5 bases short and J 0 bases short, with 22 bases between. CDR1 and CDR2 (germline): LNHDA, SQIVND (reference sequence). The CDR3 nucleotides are TGTGCCAGTAGTCACCCCGGGACGTTCGAATCGGTGAACACTGAAGCTTTCTTT. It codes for CASSHPGTFESVNTEAFF.

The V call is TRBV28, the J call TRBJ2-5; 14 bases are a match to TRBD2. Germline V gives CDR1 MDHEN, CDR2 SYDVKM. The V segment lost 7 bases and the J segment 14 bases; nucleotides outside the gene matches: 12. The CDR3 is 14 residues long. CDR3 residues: CASNPGTSGGSPYF. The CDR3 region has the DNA TGTGCCAGCAACCCCGGGACTAGCGGGGGCTCGCCATACTTC.